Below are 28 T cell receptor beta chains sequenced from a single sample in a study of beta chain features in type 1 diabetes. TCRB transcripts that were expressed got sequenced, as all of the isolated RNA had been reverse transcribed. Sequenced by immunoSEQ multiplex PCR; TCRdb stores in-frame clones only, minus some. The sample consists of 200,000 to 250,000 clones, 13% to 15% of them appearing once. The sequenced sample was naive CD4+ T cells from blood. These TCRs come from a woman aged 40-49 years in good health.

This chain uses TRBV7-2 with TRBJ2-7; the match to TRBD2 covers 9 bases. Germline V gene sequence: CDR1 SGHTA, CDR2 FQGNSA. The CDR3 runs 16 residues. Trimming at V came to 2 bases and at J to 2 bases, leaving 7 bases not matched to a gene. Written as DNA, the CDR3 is TGTGCCAGCAGCTTATCTTCTAGCGGGGCGCCCTACGAGCAGTACTTC. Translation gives CASSLSSSGAPYEQYF.

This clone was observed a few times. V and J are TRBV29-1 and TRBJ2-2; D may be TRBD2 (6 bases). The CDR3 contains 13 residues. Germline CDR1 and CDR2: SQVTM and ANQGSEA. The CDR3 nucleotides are TGCGCTGGAGGGGTATTAAGTTCCGGGGAGCTGTTTTTT. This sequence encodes CAGGVLSSGELFF.

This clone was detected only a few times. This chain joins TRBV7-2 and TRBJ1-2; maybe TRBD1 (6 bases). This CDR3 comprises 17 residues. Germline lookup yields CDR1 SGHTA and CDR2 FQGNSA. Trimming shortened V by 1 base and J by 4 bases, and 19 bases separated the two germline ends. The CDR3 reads CASSLGLRGAQGYGYTF. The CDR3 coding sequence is TGTGCCAGCAGCTTAGGGCTTCGGGGGGCGCAAGGCTATGGCTACACCTTC.

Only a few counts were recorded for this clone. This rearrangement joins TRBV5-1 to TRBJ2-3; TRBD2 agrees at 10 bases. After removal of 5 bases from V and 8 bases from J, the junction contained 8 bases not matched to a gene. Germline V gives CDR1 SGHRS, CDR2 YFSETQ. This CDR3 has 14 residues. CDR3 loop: CASRFLAGEITQYF. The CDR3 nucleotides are TGCGCCAGCAGATTTCTAGCGGGGGAGATTACGCAGTATTTT.

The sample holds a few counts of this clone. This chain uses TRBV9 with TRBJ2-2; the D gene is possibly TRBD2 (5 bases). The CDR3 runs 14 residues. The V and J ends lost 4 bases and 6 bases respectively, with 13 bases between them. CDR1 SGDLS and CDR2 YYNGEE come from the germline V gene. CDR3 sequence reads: CASSRTSAAGELFF. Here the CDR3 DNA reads TGTGCCAGCAGCAGAACCTCAGCGGCCGGGGAGCTGTTTTTT.

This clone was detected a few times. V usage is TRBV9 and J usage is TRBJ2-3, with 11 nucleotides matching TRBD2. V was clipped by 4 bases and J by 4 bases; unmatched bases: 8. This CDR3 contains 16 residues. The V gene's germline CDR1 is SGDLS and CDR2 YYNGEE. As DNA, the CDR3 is TGTGCCAGCAGCTCGAAGACTAGCGGGGTGGCAGATACGCAGTATTTT. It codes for CASSSKTSGVADTQYF.

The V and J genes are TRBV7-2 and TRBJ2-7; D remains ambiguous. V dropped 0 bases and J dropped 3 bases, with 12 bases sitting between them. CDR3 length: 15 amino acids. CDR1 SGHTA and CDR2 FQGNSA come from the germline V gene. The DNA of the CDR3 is TGTGCCAGCAGCTTAGCTCGGGTAGGATTCTACGAGCAGTACTTC. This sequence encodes CASSLARVGFYEQYF.

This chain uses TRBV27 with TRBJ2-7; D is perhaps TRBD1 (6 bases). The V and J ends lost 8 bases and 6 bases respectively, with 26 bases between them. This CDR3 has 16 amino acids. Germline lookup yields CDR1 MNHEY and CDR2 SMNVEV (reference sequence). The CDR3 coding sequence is TGTGCCAGCGGCATTGGTGGGGGCAGGTATTTCTCCGAGCAGTACTTC. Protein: CASGIGGGRYFSEQYF.

Written as DNA, the CDR3 is TGCGCCAGCAGCCGAGGGGCTTGGGGTCCGGAAGCGGGGGGACCCAAAAACATTCAGTACTTC. The encoded protein is CASSRGAWGPEAGGPKNIQYF. This chain uses TRBV4-3 with TRBJ2-4, with TRBD2 matching over 9 bases. The CDR3 covers 21 residues. Germline V gives CDR1 LGHNA, CDR2 YSLEER. V was pared by 4 bases and J by 2 bases, with 21 bases of the junction left unmatched.

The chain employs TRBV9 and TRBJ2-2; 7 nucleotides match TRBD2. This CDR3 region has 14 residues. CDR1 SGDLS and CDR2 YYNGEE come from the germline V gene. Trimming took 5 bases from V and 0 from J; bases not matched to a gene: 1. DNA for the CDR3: TGTGCCAGCAGGGGGGGGGCGAACACCGGGGAGCTGTTTTTT. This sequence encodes CASRGGANTGELFF.

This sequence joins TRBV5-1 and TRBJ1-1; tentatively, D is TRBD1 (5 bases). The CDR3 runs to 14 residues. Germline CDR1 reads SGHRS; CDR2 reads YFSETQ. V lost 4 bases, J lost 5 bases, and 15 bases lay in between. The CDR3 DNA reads TGCGCCAGCAGCCCGGGCGGGGGTCGAACTGAAGCTTTCTTT. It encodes CASSPGGGRTEAFF.

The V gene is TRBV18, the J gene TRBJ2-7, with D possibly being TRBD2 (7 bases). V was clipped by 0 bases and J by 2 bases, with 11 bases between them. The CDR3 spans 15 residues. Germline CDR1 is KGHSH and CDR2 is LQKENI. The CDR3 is CASSPPGGPAYEQYF. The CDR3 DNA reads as TGTGCCAGCTCACCACCGGGGGGGCCGGCCTACGAGCAGTACTTC.

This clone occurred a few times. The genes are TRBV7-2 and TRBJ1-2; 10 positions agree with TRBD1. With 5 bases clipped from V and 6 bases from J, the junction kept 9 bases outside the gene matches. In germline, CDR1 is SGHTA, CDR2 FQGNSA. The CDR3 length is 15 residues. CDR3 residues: CASSLRPGQGNGYTF. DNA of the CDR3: TGTGCCAGCAGCCTTCGTCCGGGACAGGGGAATGGCTACACCTTC.

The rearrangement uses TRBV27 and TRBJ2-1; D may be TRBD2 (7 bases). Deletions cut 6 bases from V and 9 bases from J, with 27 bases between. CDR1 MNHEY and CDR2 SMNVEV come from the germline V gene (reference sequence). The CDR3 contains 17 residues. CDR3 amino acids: CASRGGWGGNFWAEQFF. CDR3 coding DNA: TGTGCCAGCAGGGGAGGGTGGGGGGGCAACTTCTGGGCTGAGCAGTTCTTC.

The CDR3 loop reads CASSVDRAYGYTF. The DNA of the CDR3 is TGTGCCAGCAGCGTCGACAGGGCCTATGGCTACACCTTC. V and J are TRBV14 and TRBJ1-2, with 7 bases matching TRBD1. CDR3 length equals 13 residues. Trimming took 5 bases from V and 4 from J; bases not matched to a gene: 4. Germline loops: CDR1 SGHDN, CDR2 FVKESK.

The CDR3 reads CASSSPFSTDTQYF. The CDR3 bases are TGTGCCAGCAGCTCCCCCTTCTCGACAGATACGCAGTATTTT. The chain combines TRBV7-2 with TRBJ2-3; D is unclear. Trimming took 4 bases from V and 3 from J, leaving 11 bases between them. CDR1 is SGHTA and CDR2 is FQGNSA in the germline V gene. CDR3 length: 14 residues.

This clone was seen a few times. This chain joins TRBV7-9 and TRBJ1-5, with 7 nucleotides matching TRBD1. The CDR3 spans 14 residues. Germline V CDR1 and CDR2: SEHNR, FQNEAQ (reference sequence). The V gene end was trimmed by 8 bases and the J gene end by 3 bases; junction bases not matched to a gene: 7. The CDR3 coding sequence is TGTGCCAGCCGGACAGGAGCCGACAATCAGCCCCAGCATTTT. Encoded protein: CASRTGADNQPQHF.

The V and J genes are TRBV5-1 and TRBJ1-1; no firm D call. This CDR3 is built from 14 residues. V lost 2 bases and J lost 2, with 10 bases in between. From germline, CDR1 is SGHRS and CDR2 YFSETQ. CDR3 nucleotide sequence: TGCGCCAGCAGCTTTGTCGGGGTTAACACTGAAGCTTTCTTT. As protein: CASSFVGVNTEAFF.

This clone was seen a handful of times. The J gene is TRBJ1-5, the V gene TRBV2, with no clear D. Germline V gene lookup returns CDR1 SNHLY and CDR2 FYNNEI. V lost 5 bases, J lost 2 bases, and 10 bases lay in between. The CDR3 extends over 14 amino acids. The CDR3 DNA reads TGTGCCAGCAGTCCATCAACTGGCAATCAGCCCCAGCATTTT. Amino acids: CASSPSTGNQPQHF.

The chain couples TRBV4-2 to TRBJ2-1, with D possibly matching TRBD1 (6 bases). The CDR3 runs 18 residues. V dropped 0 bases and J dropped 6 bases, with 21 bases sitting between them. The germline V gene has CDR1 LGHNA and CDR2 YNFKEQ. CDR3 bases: TGTGCCAGCAGCCAAGATAGGACGGGTCAGGGGTCCGGCAATGAGCAGTTCTTC. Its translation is CASSQDRTGQGSGNEQFF.

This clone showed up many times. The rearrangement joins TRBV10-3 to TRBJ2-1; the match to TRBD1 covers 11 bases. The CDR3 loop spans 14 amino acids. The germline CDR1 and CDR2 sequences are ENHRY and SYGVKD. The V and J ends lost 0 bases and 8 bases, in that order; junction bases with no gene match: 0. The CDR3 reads CAISESDRGHEQFF. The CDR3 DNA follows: TGTGCCATCAGTGAGTCGGACAGGGGGCATGAGCAGTTCTTC.

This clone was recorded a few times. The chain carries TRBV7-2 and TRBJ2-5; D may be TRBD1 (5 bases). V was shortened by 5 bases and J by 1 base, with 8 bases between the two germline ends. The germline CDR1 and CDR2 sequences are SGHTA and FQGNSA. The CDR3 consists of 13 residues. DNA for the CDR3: TGTGCCAGCAGCCGGACATTCCAAGAGACCCAGTACTTC. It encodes CASSRTFQETQYF.

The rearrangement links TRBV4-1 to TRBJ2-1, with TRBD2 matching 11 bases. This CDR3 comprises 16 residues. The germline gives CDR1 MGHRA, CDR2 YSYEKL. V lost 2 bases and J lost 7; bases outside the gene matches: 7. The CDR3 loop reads CASSQIALAGGNEQFF. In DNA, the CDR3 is TGCGCCAGCAGCCAAATCGCTCTAGCGGGGGGAAATGAGCAGTTCTTC.

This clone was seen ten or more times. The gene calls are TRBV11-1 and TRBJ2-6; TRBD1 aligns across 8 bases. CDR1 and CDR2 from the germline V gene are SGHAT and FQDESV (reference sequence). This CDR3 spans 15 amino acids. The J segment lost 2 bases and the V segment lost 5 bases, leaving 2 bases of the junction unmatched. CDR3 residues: CASSVQGAGANVLTF. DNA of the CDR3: TGTGCCAGCAGCGTACAGGGGGCTGGGGCCAACGTCCTGACTTTC.

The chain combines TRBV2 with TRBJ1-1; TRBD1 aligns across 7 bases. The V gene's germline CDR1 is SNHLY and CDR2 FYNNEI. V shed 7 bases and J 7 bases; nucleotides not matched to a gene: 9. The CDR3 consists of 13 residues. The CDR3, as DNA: TGTGCCAGCAAAGCGGGAGGGGGCGTTGAAGCTTTCTTT. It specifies CASKAGGGVEAFF.

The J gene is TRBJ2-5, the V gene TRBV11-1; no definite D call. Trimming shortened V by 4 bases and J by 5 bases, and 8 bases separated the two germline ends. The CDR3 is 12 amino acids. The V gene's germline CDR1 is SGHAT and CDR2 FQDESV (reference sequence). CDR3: CASSSPPETQYF. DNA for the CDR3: TGTGCCAGCAGCTCCCCCCCGGAGACCCAGTACTTC.

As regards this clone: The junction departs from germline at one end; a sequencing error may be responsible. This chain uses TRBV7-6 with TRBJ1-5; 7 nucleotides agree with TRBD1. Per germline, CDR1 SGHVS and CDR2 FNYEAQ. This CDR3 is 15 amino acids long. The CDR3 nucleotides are TGTGCCAGCAGTTTAGCAGGGGGTAGCAATCAGCCCCAGCATTTT. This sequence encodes CASSLAGGSNQPQHF.

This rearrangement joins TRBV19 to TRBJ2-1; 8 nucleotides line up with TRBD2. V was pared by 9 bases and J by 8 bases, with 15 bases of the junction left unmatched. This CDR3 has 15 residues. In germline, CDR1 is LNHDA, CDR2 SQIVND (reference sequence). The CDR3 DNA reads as TGTGCCAGCAGGCCTCGGGGGGGCCCTCCTGATGAGCAGTTCTTC. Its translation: CASRPRGGPPDEQFF.